This is a list of T cell receptor beta chains from one sample in a study of blood T cell repertoires in COVID-19. Measured with immunoSEQ multiplex PCR; TCRdb has only the in-frame clones, and not every one. Found here are roughly 130,000 clones, 75% to 85% of them singletons; the top ten hold roughly 4.9%. Sequencing input: peripheral blood. The receptor set was obtained from a woman in her seventies with COVID-19, enrolled during active disease. The CDR3 runs from the conserved cysteine through the conserved F or W. A D gene is named only where the DNA matches it firmly. Only part of the rows carry a size: once, few, many, or a class if the clone is expanded.

clone size,J gene,D gene,V gene,CDR3 DNA,CDR3 protein
.,TRBJ1-1,TRBD1,TRBV14,TGTGCCAGCAGTCCATTCACAGGGGTGAACACTGAAGCTTTCTTT,CASSPFTGVNTEAFF
.,TRBJ1-6,TRBD1,TRBV7-2,TGTGCCAGCTCCGGGACAGGGGATTCACCCCTCCACTTT,CASSGTGDSPLHF
.,TRBJ2-3,.,TRBV4-2,TGTGCCAGCAGCCAGGTGGCGGCAGGGGCGGCGGGAGATACGCAGTATTTT,CASSQVAAGAAGDTQYF
.,TRBJ1-5,TRBD1,TRBV5-8,TGTGCCAGCAGCTCTCGACAGGGTCTAAATCAGCCCCAGCATTTT,CASSSRQGLNQPQHF
.,TRBJ2-7,.,TRBV2,TGTGCCAGCAGTGCGAGGGGGAACTCCTACGAGCAGTACTTC,CASSARGNSYEQYF
.,TRBJ1-5,.,TRBV6-2/TRBV6-3,TGTGCCAGCAGTTTAGGGGTTGGTCAGCCCCAGCATTTT,CASSLGVGQPQHF
.,TRBJ1-6,.,TRBV27,TGTGCCAGCAGTTTTTATGGGAGTAATTCACCCCTCCACTTT,CASSFYGSNSPLHF
.,TRBJ2-3,.,TRBV3-1/TRBV3-2,TGTGCCAGCAGCCAAGTAGTAGATACGCAGTATTTT,CASSQVVDTQYF
.,TRBJ1-1,TRBD1,TRBV3-1/TRBV3-2,TGTGCCAGCAGCTTACGGACAGGGGGAGCTTTCTTT,CASSLRTGGAFF
.,TRBJ2-1,TRBD1,TRBV4-1,TGCGCCAGCAGCCAAGAAGGGACAGGTGATAACAATGAGCAGTTCTTC,CASSQEGTGDNNEQFF
.,TRBJ1-2,TRBD1,TRBV30,TGTGCCTGGACCCTCCGGACAGGGTCTAACTATGGCTACACCTTC,CAWTLRTGSNYGYTF
.,TRBJ1-1,.,TRBV5-5,TGTGCCAGCAGCTGGGACTCACGGGGCACTGAAGCTTTCTTT,CASSWDSRGTEAFF
once,TRBJ1-5,.,TRBV29-1,TGCAGCGTTAAGGAGGGAGGGCCCTATAGCAATCAGCCCCAGCATTTT,CSVKEGGPYSNQPQHF
.,TRBJ2-7,.,TRBV24-1,TGTGCCACCAGTGAAGAGGGCCCATACGAGCAGTACTTC,CATSEEGPYEQYF
.,TRBJ2-5,TRBD2,TRBV7-2,TGTGCCAGCAGTTTTAGCGGGGGGGCCGGGGAGACCCAGTACTTC,CASSFSGGAGETQYF
.,TRBJ2-7,TRBD1,TRBV6-6,TGTGCCAGCAGTCAAGGACAGGGGGCTTACGAGCAGTACTTC,CASSQGQGAYEQYF
few,TRBJ1-2,.,TRBV4-1,TGCGCCAGCAGCCAACCAGACAGGTCTGCCTATGGCTACACCTTC,CASSQPDRSAYGYTF
.,TRBJ1-1,.,TRBV5-4,TGTGCCAGCAGCTTCCCGTCCAACACTGAAGCTTTCTTT,CASSFPSNTEAFF
.,TRBJ1-4,TRBD1,TRBV2,TGTGCCACCGGACAGGAGGATGAAAAACTGTTTTTT,CATGQEDEKLFF
.,TRBJ1-6,TRBD1,TRBV7-2,TGTGCCAGCAGCTGGCCGGGACAGGGGTTAAACTCACCCCTCCACTTT,CASSWPGQGLNSPLHF
.,TRBJ2-4,TRBD2,TRBV6-1,TGTGCCAGCAGTGAACTGGGGGGGGGAAGACGATCAGCTCAGTACTTC,CASSELGGGRRSAQYF
.,TRBJ2-1,TRBD1,TRBV11-2,TGTGCCAGCAGCTTGGGCGACAGGGCCAAGAACAATGAGCAGTTCTTC,CASSLGDRAKNNEQFF
once,TRBJ2-1,TRBD1,TRBV6-5,TGTGCCAGCGGTTTGGGACAGACCTACAATGAGCAGTTCTTC,CASGLGQTYNEQFF
.,TRBJ2-1,TRBD2,TRBV5-4,TGTGCCAGCAGCCCGGGGACTAGCGGGGACAGCTCCTACAATGAGCAGTTCTTC,CASSPGTSGDSSYNEQFF
.,TRBJ1-1,.,TRBV27,TGTGCCAGCAGTTTATACAGGGCCACTGAAGCTTTCTTT,CASSLYRATEAFF
.,TRBJ2-1,.,TRBV2,TGTGCCAGCCTTCTGGCCCGCAATGAGCAGTTCTTC,CASLLARNEQFF
.,TRBJ1-2,TRBD1,TRBV30,TGTGCCTGGAAGATGACAGGGGGCGGCTACACCTTC,CAWKMTGGGYTF